The clone carrying this T cell receptor (beta chain) has ten or more counts. The data belong to a study of early T cells in non-severe SARS-CoV-2 infection. Individually, cDNA molecules had unique molecular identifiers attached to them. One entry per CDR3 protein, called by TCRdb with MiXCR from the 5' RACE reads. The table records around 31,000 distinct CDR3 sequences, approximately 6% of them present only once. Trimming took 1 base from V and 5 from J, leaving 3 bases between them. The germline CDR1 and CDR2 sequences are SEHNR and FQNEAQ (reference sequence). This CDR3 comprises 12 residues. The sequenced sample consisted of whole blood. The clonotype originates from an adult who was a healthcare worker with PCR-confirmed SARS-CoV-2 infection or an uninfected control (not recorded which). The chain combines TRBV7-9 with TRBJ2-1; D gene unclear. For the CDR3, the DNA is TGTGCCAGCAGCTTAGGTAACAATGAGCAGTTCTTC. As protein: CASSLGNNEQFF.